The sequence of this TCR beta chain was determined in a study of PD-L1 blockade in urothelial cancer. The CDR3 spans 16 residues. V dropped 0 bases and J dropped 0 bases, with 8 bases sitting between them. CDR1 is MGHRA, CDR2 YSYEKL, per germline. This table comes from immunoSEQ multiplex PCR, and its TCRdb copy is limited to in-frame clones, with some not included. Here the sample spans more than 75,000 clones, approximately 90% being singletons. This TCR derives from a man aged 60 to 69 with urothelial cancer. The chain recombines TRBV4-1 with TRBJ1-4, with no clear D. The sample in question was PBMCs, obtained around atezolizumab (anti-PD-L1) treatment. CDR3 DNA: TGCGCCAGCAGCCAAGAAGAGGCGGCAACTAATGAAAAACTGTTTTTT. This codes for CASSQEEAATNEKLFF.